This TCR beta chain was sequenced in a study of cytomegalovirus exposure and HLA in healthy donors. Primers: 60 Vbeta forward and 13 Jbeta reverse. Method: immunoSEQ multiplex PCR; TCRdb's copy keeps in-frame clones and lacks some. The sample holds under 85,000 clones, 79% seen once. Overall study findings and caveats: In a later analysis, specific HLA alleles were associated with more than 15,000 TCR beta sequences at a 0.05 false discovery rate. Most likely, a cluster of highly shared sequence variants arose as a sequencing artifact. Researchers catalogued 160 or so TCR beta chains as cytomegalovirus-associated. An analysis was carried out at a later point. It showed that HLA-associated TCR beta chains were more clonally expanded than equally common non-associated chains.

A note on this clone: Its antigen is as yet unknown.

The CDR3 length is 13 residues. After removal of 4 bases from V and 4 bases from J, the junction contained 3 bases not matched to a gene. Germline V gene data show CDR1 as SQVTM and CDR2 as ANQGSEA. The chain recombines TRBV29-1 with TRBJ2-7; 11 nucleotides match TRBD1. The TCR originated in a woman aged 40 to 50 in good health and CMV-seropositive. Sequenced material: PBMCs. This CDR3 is CSVVGTGGYEQYF. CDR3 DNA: TGCAGCGTTGTGGGGACAGGGGGATACGAGCAGTACTTC.